The entry below describes one T cell receptor beta chain. No antigen is known for it. Repertoires were generated with immunoSEQ multiplex PCR, while TCRdb's copy carries only in-frame clones and drops some. This sample has some 250,000 clones, with 65% to 85% found just once. This sample was included in a study of Tregs in tolerant kidney transplant recipients. CDR3 length: 13 amino acids. Germline assignment: CDR1 SGHRS and CDR2 YFSETQ. Trimming stripped 1 base from V and 5 bases from J, with 6 bases between. Whole-study findings and limits: Biological reproducibility was not directly addressed, but technical replication error appeared minimal.

Specimen: CD4+ T cells from blood. This clonotype originated in a human donor in good health. This rearrangement joins TRBV5-1 to TRBJ2-2; D gene uncertain. For the CDR3, the DNA is TGCGCCAGCAGCTTGTGGGGAACCGGGGAGCTGTTTTTT. Translation: CASSLWGTGELFF.